The 13 T cell receptor beta chains given below trace back to one sample, sequenced in a study of blood T cells in healthy people across ages. Primed by a sample-barcoded 5' primer and a J-beta primer mix, a second PCR proceeded for about 7 to 11 cycles. TCRdb re-called the 5' RACE reads with MiXCR, one entry per CDR3 protein. This table has about 1.7 million distinct CDR3 sequences, 28% appearing once. The sequenced sample was blood. All receptors come from a woman in her 30s in good health.

This chain joins TRBV12-3 or TRBV12-4 and TRBJ1-5, with D possibly being TRBD1 (5 bases). The CDR3 contains 15 residues. Trimming removed 3 bases at V and 3 bases at J, with 12 bases between. The CDR3 coding sequence is TGTGCCAGCAGTTTTAACGGGGGGAACAATCAGCCCCAGCATTTT. Protein: CASSFNGGNNQPQHF.

This clonotype was recorded many times. This rearrangement joins TRBV7-8 to TRBJ2-5; possibly TRBD1 or TRBD2 for D (5 bases each). With 5 bases removed from V and 2 bases from J, the gap between germline ends came to 9 bases. The germline V gene has CDR1 SGHVS and CDR2 FQNEAQ. The CDR3 sequence is 13 residues long. CDR3 region: CASSGDGQETQYF. The CDR3 nucleotides read TGTGCCAGCAGCGGGGACGGGCAAGAGACCCAGTACTTC.

This clonotype was observed a handful of times. V gene TRBV30 combines with J gene TRBJ1-2, with 7 positions matching TRBD1. V was pared by 2 bases and J by 2 bases, with 8 bases of the junction left unmatched. The CDR3 spans 15 residues. Per germline, CDR1 GTSNPN and CDR2 SVGIG (reference sequence). This CDR3 is CAWSLRDRENYGYTF. Written as DNA, the CDR3 is TGTGCCTGGAGTCTCCGGGACAGAGAAAACTATGGCTACACCTTC.

V is TRBV7-9 and J is TRBJ2-7; D ambiguous. V lost 2 bases and J 5 bases, leaving 7 bases between the germline ends. This CDR3 is 12 amino acids long. Per the germline V gene, CDR1 is SEHNR and CDR2 is FQNEAQ (reference sequence). The CDR3 spells CASSLINDEQYF. In DNA, the CDR3 is TGTGCCAGCAGCTTAATAAATGACGAGCAGTACTTC.

This clonotype was counted only a few times. The rearrangement uses TRBV18 and TRBJ1-5, with D possibly TRBD1 on 5 matching bases. V dropped 6 bases and J dropped 3 bases, with 12 bases sitting between them. The CDR3 runs 14 residues. Germline values: CDR1 KGHSH, CDR2 LQKENI. The CDR3 nucleotides are TGTGCCAGCTCTCAAGACAGCTCCAATCAGCCCCAGCATTTT. This sequence encodes CASSQDSSNQPQHF.

The chain joins TRBV9 to TRBJ2-3, with D tentatively TRBD1 (6 bases). CDR1 is SGDLS and CDR2 is YYNGEE in the germline V gene. The V end lost 3 bases, the J end lost 4 bases, and 12 bases lay between the germline ends. This CDR3 is 14 amino acids long. The CDR3 reads CASSDTGSSDTQYF. The CDR3 nucleotides are TGTGCCAGCAGCGATACAGGGAGTTCAGATACGCAGTATTTT.

This clonotype was seen only a few times. The chain has TRBV2 and TRBJ2-5; TRBD2 matches at 9 bases. Germline trimming cut 3 bases from V and 5 bases from J; bases unmatched to any gene: 10. The CDR3 extends over 16 amino acids. The germline CDR1 and CDR2 sequences are SNHLY and FYNNEI. CDR3 sequence (DNA): TGTGCCAGCAGTGACTCAAGCGGGAGGAGCAGGGAGACCCAGTACTTC. Translating it yields CASSDSSGRSRETQYF. The complete variable domain, with remaining parts taken from reference TRBV2 and TRBJ2-5, reads EPEVTQTPSHQVTQMGQEVILRCVPISNHLYFYWYRQILGQKVEFLVSFYNNEISEKSEIFDDQFSVERPDGSNFTLKIRSTKLEDSAMYFCASSDSSGRSRETQYFGPGTRLLVL.

As for this clonotype: Possible read error: a much larger clone is one base away. This chain uses TRBV30 with TRBJ1-2; no clear D gene. Germline V gives CDR1 GTSNPN, CDR2 SVGIG (reference sequence). This CDR3 is 12 amino acids long. The CDR3 spells CAWSGVNCGYTF. The CDR3 nucleotides are TGTGCCTGGAGTGGGGTGAACTGTGGCTACACCTTC. The entire variable domain, with the rest obtained from reference TRBV30 and TRBJ1-2, is as follows: SQTIHQWPATLVQPVGSPLSLECTVEGTSNPNLYWYRQAAGRGLQLLFYSVGIGQISSEVPQNLSASRPQDRQFILSSKKLLLSDSGFYLCAWSGVNCGYTFGSGTRLTVV.

This clonotype was counted only a few times. The chain joins TRBV30 to TRBJ1-1; 10 bases map to TRBD1. There are 15 residues in the CDR3. The ends lost 0 bases at V and 5 bases at J; junction bases unmatched: 6. The V gene's germline CDR1 is GTSNPN and CDR2 SVGIG (reference sequence). In DNA form, the CDR3 reads TGTGCCTGGAGTGTACCCGGACAGGGGGGTACTGAAGCTTTCTTT. Residues: CAWSVPGQGGTEAFF.

This clonotype was found a few times. The chain has TRBV7-2 and TRBJ1-1, with D perhaps matching TRBD1 (6 bases). This CDR3 comprises 17 residues. V gave up 2 bases and J gave up 1 base, with 17 bases separating them. CDR1 and CDR2 (germline): SGHTA, FQGNSA. CDR3 in DNA: TGTGCCAGCAGCTTAAAAAGGGGGGGACGGGGGAACACTGAAGCTTTCTTT. This sequence encodes CASSLKRGGRGNTEAFF.

This chain joins TRBV7-3 and TRBJ1-4, with unresolved D. Deletions cut 5 bases from V and 7 bases from J, with 11 bases between. The CDR3 is 13 amino acids. From germline, CDR1 is SGHTA and CDR2 FQGTGA. The CDR3: CASSPGSGEKLFF. The CDR3 DNA sequence: TGTGCCAGCAGCCCGGGGAGCGGTGAAAAACTGTTTTTT.

This clonotype was picked up many times. The chain combines TRBV6-6 with TRBJ1-5, with 7 bases identical to TRBD1. The CDR3 sequence is 15 residues long. CDR1 and CDR2 (germline): MNHNY, SVGAGI (reference sequence). The junction had 7 bases not matched to a gene; V was cut back by 7 bases and J by 1 base. The CDR3 region has the DNA TGTGCCAGCACTCAGGGGGGGGTAAGCAATCAGCCCCAGCATTTT. Its protein is CASTQGGVSNQPQHF.

This clonotype was seen a handful of times. The chain joins TRBV7-2 to TRBJ2-5; D unresolved. CDR1 SGHTA and CDR2 FQGNSA come from the germline V gene. The CDR3 extends over 13 amino acids. V lost 2 bases and J 2 bases, leaving 6 bases between the germline ends. The CDR3 region is CASSLSKQETQYF. The CDR3 bases are TGTGCCAGCAGCTTATCAAAACAAGAGACCCAGTACTTC.